The clone carrying this TCR beta chain has more than one count but fewer than ten. The repertoire was sequenced with immunoSEQ multiplex PCR; TCRdb's copy has only in-frame clones and lacks some. The data contain roughly 60,000 clones, 65% to 85% of them singletons. The entry originates in a study of OX40 agonist ivuxolimab in advanced cancers. Study in general: Clinicians treated patients with ivuxolimab, an agonistic anti-OX40 (CD134) antibody.

The germline CDR1 and CDR2 sequences are MDHEN and SYDVKM. The CDR3 spans 13 residues. Trimming removed 2 bases from V and 4 bases from J, with 9 bases in between. This clonotype was obtained from an adult with an advanced solid tumor such as melanoma, head and neck, liver or kidney cancer. The chain is built from TRBV28 and TRBJ2-7; a weak D match, TRBD1 (5 bases). The input for sequencing was CD4+ or CD8+ T cells sorted from blood, taken in a trial of the OX40 agonist ivuxolimab. CDR3 amino acids: CASSLGDRYEQYF. DNA for the CDR3: TGTGCCAGCAGTTTAGGAGACAGATACGAGCAGTACTTC.